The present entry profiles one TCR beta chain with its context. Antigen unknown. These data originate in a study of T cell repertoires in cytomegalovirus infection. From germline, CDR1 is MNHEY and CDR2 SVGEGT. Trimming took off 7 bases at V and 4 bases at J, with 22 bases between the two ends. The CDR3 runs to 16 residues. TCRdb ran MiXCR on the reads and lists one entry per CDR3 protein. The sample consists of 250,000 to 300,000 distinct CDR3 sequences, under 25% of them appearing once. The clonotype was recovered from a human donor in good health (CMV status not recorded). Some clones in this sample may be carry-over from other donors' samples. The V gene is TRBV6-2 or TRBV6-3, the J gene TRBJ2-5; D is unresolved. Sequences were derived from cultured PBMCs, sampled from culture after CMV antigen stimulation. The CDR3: CASTLGLGTKGETQYF. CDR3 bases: TGTGCCAGCACTCTGGGCTTGGGCACAAAGGGAGAGACCCAGTACTTC.